This T cell receptor beta chain was captured in a study of blood T cell repertoires in COVID-19. Germline CDR1 is LGHNA and CDR2 is YNFKEQ. The CDR3 totals 15 residues. J lost 7 bases, V lost 4 bases, and 8 bases had no gene match. The table came from immunoSEQ multiplex PCR; TCRdb's copy has only in-frame clones and leaves some out. This table holds under 200,000 clones, about 83% found once. The chain couples TRBV4-2 to TRBJ1-4, with 8 bases that match TRBD1. The sample consisted of peripheral blood. This clonotype was obtained from a human donor in a cohort sampled during active COVID-19. Here the CDR3 reads CASSRATGVGEKLFF. CDR3 nucleotide sequence: TGTGCCAGCAGCCGCGCGACAGGGGTTGGTGAAAAACTGTTTTTT.